One sample yielded the 9 T cell receptor beta chains listed below, sequenced in a study of tumor-infiltrating lymphocytes in primary liver carcinoma. Researchers generated TCR beta cDNA from approximately 0.55 ug of total RNA, relying on a constant-region primer. Three rounds of nested multiplex PCR with slightly modified ARM-PCR produced TCR beta libraries. A C-beta reverse primer and TRBV1-TRBV30 forward primers served in each of the first two PCR rounds, at 10 cycles apiece. TCRdb re-called the multiplex PCR reads with MiXCR, one entry per CDR3 protein. The sample records almost 55,000 distinct CDR3 sequences, roughly 77% being singletons. It was from 20-30 mg of unsorted bulk tissue that RNA and DNA were co-extracted. Sequenced sample: liver tumor tissue from sampling region 2. Regarding subset: tumor region T2, inferior pole. These receptors were taken from a man aged 40-55 years with primary liver carcinoma and hepatitis B virus infection.

In the case of this clonotype: The final CDR3 position lacks the conserved phenylalanine or tryptophan, pointing to a likely read error. It is unclear where the CDR3 begins or ends on the DNA, so no DNA is shown, and the CDR3 is as TCRdb lists it. This chain uses TRBV13 with TRBJ2-2. CDR1 is PRHDT and CDR2 is FYEKMQ in the germline V gene (reference sequence). The length of the CDR3 is 13 amino acids, counting both ends. CDR3 in amino acids: CASSFTTTGELSL.

The rearrangement uses TRBV20-1 and TRBJ2-7, with TRBD2 matching over 16 bases. V gave up 6 bases and J gave up 0 bases; unmatched junction bases: 11. This CDR3 has 18 amino acids. Looked up from germline, CDR1 is DFQATT and CDR2 is SNEGSKA (reference sequence). The CDR3 DNA is TGCAGTGCCCCGATGTGGGGACTAGCGGGAGGGCGCTCCTACGAGCAGTACTTC. It yields the protein CSAPMWGLAGGRSYEQYF.

Notes on this clonotype: The conserved closing phenylalanine or tryptophan is absent in this CDR3, likely reflecting a read error. The chain recombines TRBV29-1 with TRBJ2-5; 7 bases are a match to TRBD2. Looked up from germline, CDR1 is SQVTM and CDR2 is ANQGSEA. The CDR3 is 16 amino acids. Here the CDR3 reads CSVGTTMDESGETQYS. The CDR3 nucleotides read TGCAGTGTTGGGACTACCATGGACGAATCGGGAGAGACCCAGTACTCC.

Worth noting for this clonotype: One end of the junction varies from germline; a read error may be responsible. V is TRBV11-1 and J is TRBJ2-1, with 14 bases fitting TRBD2. Per the germline V gene, CDR1 is SGHAT and CDR2 is FQDESV (reference sequence). This CDR3 has 17 amino acids. This chain's CDR3 is CARSLGLAGEVDKEQFF. CDR3 nucleotides: TGTGCCAGAAGTCTGGGACTAGCGGGAGAAGTTGACAAAGAGCAGTTCTTC.

This clonotype showed up just a few times. This rearrangement joins TRBV15 to TRBJ2-4, with D possibly being TRBD1 or TRBD2 (5 bases each). This CDR3 region has 17 residues. The germline gives CDR1 LNHNV, CDR2 YYDKDF (reference sequence). Trimming took 0 bases from V and 0 from J, leaving 12 bases between them. Here the CDR3 reads CATSRDSSGLAKNIQYF. DNA for the CDR3: TGTGCCACCAGCAGAGACTCCTCGGGGCTAGCCAAAAACATTCAGTACTTC.

There are a few counts of this clonotype. The chain recombines TRBV24-1 with TRBJ2-2, with 7 bases matching TRBD2. In germline, CDR1 is KGHDR, CDR2 SFDVKD. V lost 8 bases, J lost 4 bases, and 9 bases stayed unmatched. The CDR3 has 15 amino acids. In DNA form, the CDR3 reads TGTGCCACCAAGGCGGCGGGAGCGGCCACCGGGGAGCTGTTTTTT. Translated, it gives CATKAAGAATGELFF.

As to this clonotype: The conserved phenylalanine or tryptophan normally closing the CDR3 is absent here, so this likely arose from a read error. The V and J genes are TRBV6-1 and TRBJ1-2; 8 nucleotides match TRBD1. The CDR3 has 13 residues. Germline V gene data show CDR1 as MNHNS and CDR2 as SASEGT. Written as DNA, the CDR3 is TGTGCAAGCAGTGAGTGGACAGGGAATGGCTACACCTCC. It specifies CASSEWTGNGYTS.

As regards this clonotype: Given a much more abundant clone one base away, this may be a read error. The rearrangement uses TRBV9 and TRBJ2-6; D might be TRBD2 (6 bases). Germline CDR1 and CDR2: SGDLS and YYNGEE. The CDR3 runs 16 residues. V was shortened by 4 bases and J by 0 bases, with 11 bases between the two germline ends. CDR3 DNA: TGTGCCAGCAGCCCAAGGGACTTCTCTGGGGCCAACGTCCTGACTTTC. Its translation is CASSPRDFSGANVLTF. The variable domain in full, with the rest retrieved from reference TRBV9 and TRBJ2-6, is DSGVTQTPKHLITATGQRVTLRCSPRSGDLSVYWYQQSLDQGLQFLIQYYNGEERAKGNILERFSAQQFPDLHSELNLSSLELGDSALYFCASSPRDFSGANVLTFGAGSRLTVL.

Only one count was recorded for this clonotype. A read error is likely, as this CDR3 ends without the conserved phenylalanine or tryptophan. No DNA is shown, since the ends of the CDR3 on it are uncertain; the CDR3 is the one TCRdb lists. The chain has TRBV12-3 or TRBV12-4 and TRBJ1-5. The CDR3 is 14 amino acids in total, end residues counted. CDR3 protein: CASNLGGVDHPRHI.